This T cell receptor beta chain derives from a study of cytomegalovirus exposure and HLA in healthy donors. This clone was observed a handful of times. It was with 60 Vbeta and 13 Jbeta primers that the PCR ran. In the original workflow: Counted up in a later analysis, unique TCR beta chains came to some 75 million, with around 12 million shared. Assay used: immunoSEQ multiplex PCR; TCRdb lists only in-frame clones, some missing. V and J calls and clone size follow that table, whereas D and trimming were derived from the DNA. This sample has 150,000 to 200,000 clones, with 84% found just once. The sequenced material came from PBMCs. This clonotype was sampled from a man between 25 and 39 years old in good health and CMV-seronegative.

DNA for the CDR3: TGCGCCAGCAGCCAATTTGGGGCGCGTAACAGACCTAACTATGGCTACACCTTC. Translating it yields CASSQFGARNRPNYGYTF. The chain has TRBV4-1 and TRBJ1-2; TRBD1 might be the D (5 bases). The CDR3 length is 18 residues. Trimming pared 2 bases from V and 0 bases from J, leaving 19 bases between. Germline assignment: CDR1 MGHRA and CDR2 YSYEKL.